This TCR beta chain was captured by sequencing in a study of T-cell reconstitution after alpha-beta-depleted transplantation in children. Losses at the gene ends were 3 bases for V and 3 bases for J; bases not matched to a gene: 5. The CDR3 extends over 14 amino acids. As it was prepared, the TCRbeta library received unique molecular identifiers. Using its own MiXCR run on the PCR reads, TCRdb lists one record per CDR3 protein. In the table there are about 400,000 distinct CDR3 sequences, approximately 20% of which are singletons. This receptor was identified in a human donor who donated a stem cell graft to a child with acute myeloid leukemia. This chain joins TRBV12-3 or TRBV12-4 and TRBJ2-7; TRBD2 agrees at 7 bases. Sequenced here: PBMCs from the stem cell graft donor, sampled from the stem cell graft. CDR3 coding DNA: TGTGCCAGCAGTTTTACGGCTAGCGGCTACGAGCAGTACTTC. It yields the protein CASSFTASGYEQYF.